In this sample, the clone carrying this T cell receptor beta chain turned up many times. The data are from a study of low-dose radiotherapy and immunotherapy resistance in tumors. Study summary: Per fraction, Cohort 2 was given 1 Gy every two weeks, accumulating a total of 13 Gy over 26 weeks.

TRAV- and TRBV-specific primers were used for first-strand cDNA, which covered alpha and beta chains. A roughly 20-cycle PCR with a constant-region primer and V-primer adapter amplified TCRs. TCRdb reprocessed the reads via MiXCR and lists one record per CDR3 protein. This table has some 85,000 distinct CDR3 sequences, approximately 19% appearing once. Time point here: before trial treatment. Ipilimumab, nivolumab, aspirin, low-dose cyclophosphamide and low-dose radiotherapy were administered to donors. Eligibility required advanced solid tumors lacking tumor-infiltrating lymphocytes. V was cut by 1 base and J by 7 bases, with 8 bases left in between. Looked up from germline, CDR1 is LGHDT and CDR2 is YNNKEL (reference sequence). There are 12 residues in the CDR3.

This receptor was identified in a male donor with prostate cancer. The sequenced sample was PBMCs, obtained before treatment. V and J are TRBV3-1 and TRBJ2-7; D gene unclear. The CDR3 spells CASSQAGREQYF. In DNA form, the CDR3 reads TGTGCCAGCAGCCAAGCGGGTCGGGAGCAGTACTTC.